The T cell receptor (beta chain) described here comes from a study of T cell responses to AZD1222 COVID-19 vaccine. Comment on this clone: Its antigen is still unknown.

TCRdb's copy holds only in-frame clones and misses some; the assay was immunoSEQ multiplex PCR. The sample records approximately 100,000 clones, roughly nine tenths being singletons. Findings and caveats of the study: Recipients of AZD1222 seropositive at baseline numbered only 5 or 6.

Germline lookup yields CDR1 ENHRY and CDR2 SYGVKD. The CDR3 spans 14 residues. Trimming took 6 bases from V and 4 from J; bases not matched to a gene: 6. The rearrangement uses TRBV10-3 and TRBJ2-7; 10 bases line up with TRBD1. The source material was peripheral blood, sampled on day 0 of MenACWY control vaccination. This sequence originates from an adult in good health. The CDR3 loop reads CAIRGQGREYEQYF. As DNA, the CDR3 is TGTGCCATCAGGGGACAGGGGCGAGAGTACGAGCAGTACTTC.